This is a list of T cell receptor beta chains from one sample in a study of T cell responses to AZD1222 COVID-19 vaccine. Profiling relied on immunoSEQ multiplex PCR, and the TCRdb table lists in-frame clones only, not all of them. The sample contains under 150,000 clones, around nine tenths of which appear only once. Specimen: peripheral blood, collected on day 0 of AZD1222 vaccination. All receptors derive from an adult in good health. CDR3s include the opening cysteine and the closing phenylalanine or tryptophan. Fields, in order: clone size, J gene, V gene, CDR3 protein. Not every row has a clone size; where given, it reads once, few, many or a size class.

clone_size: -; j_call: TRBJ2-1; v_call: TRBV6-1; cdr3_aa: CASSEARYNEQFF
clone_size: -; j_call: TRBJ1-2; v_call: TRBV29-1; cdr3_aa: CSASDRVGSYGYTF
clone_size: -; j_call: TRBJ1-2; v_call: TRBV2; cdr3_aa: CASSYTGTGGYTF
clone_size: -; j_call: TRBJ2-7; v_call: TRBV6-5; cdr3_aa: CASDQGAYEQYF
clone_size: -; j_call: TRBJ2-7; v_call: TRBV4-2; cdr3_aa: CASSLKSPAGASYEQYF
clone_size: -; j_call: TRBJ1-1; v_call: TRBV15; cdr3_aa: CATKDREWTEAFF
clone_size: few; j_call: TRBJ1-5; v_call: TRBV6-1; cdr3_aa: CASSEGGGNQPQHF
clone_size: -; j_call: TRBJ1-4; v_call: TRBV6-5; cdr3_aa: CASSYSKYRVNEKLFF
clone_size: -; j_call: TRBJ2-7; v_call: TRBV7-3; cdr3_aa: CASSNSAPAIGEQYF
clone_size: -; j_call: TRBJ2-1; v_call: TRBV5-1; cdr3_aa: CASSYKPPVDTANNEQFF
clone_size: -; j_call: TRBJ2-7; v_call: TRBV6-5; cdr3_aa: CASSRDAGYEQYF
clone_size: -; j_call: TRBJ1-4; v_call: TRBV28; cdr3_aa: CASRPFGGPGDGLFF
clone_size: -; j_call: TRBJ2-3; v_call: TRBV5-4; cdr3_aa: CASSSRAGATDTQYF
clone_size: -; j_call: TRBJ2-7; v_call: TRBV4-3; cdr3_aa: CASSQDSGFGTYTQEPYEQYF
clone_size: medium-sized; j_call: TRBJ2-7; v_call: TRBV2; cdr3_aa: CASSDTSVSPSEQYF
clone_size: -; j_call: TRBJ1-1; v_call: TRBV4-3; cdr3_aa: CASSQDGQLNTEAFF
clone_size: -; j_call: TRBJ1-5; v_call: TRBV19; cdr3_aa: CASSIAAGPPQHF
clone_size: -; j_call: TRBJ2-7; v_call: TRBV6-6; cdr3_aa: CASSPGSPGEQYF
clone_size: -; j_call: TRBJ2-5; v_call: TRBV4-3; cdr3_aa: CASSQAQGKTQYF
clone_size: -; j_call: TRBJ2-7; v_call: TRBV6-2/TRBV6-3; cdr3_aa: CASSYRDVSYEQYF
clone_size: once; j_call: TRBJ2-2; v_call: TRBV7-9; cdr3_aa: CASSSGSSNTGELFF
clone_size: -; j_call: TRBJ2-7; v_call: TRBV7-8; cdr3_aa: CASSLEAGTGFYEQYF
clone_size: once; j_call: TRBJ1-1; v_call: TRBV7-3; cdr3_aa: CASSLTKSDPEAFF
clone_size: once; j_call: TRBJ2-1; v_call: TRBV20-1; cdr3_aa: CSAQLYNEQFF
clone_size: -; j_call: TRBJ1-2; v_call: TRBV9; cdr3_aa: CASSVVPAGGGHGYTF
clone_size: -; j_call: TRBJ2-7; v_call: TRBV11-1; cdr3_aa: CASSPLLWGVQDEQYF
clone_size: -; j_call: TRBJ2-3; v_call: TRBV6-2/TRBV6-3; cdr3_aa: CASSTRTSSLF
clone_size: -; j_call: TRBJ2-3; v_call: TRBV7-3; cdr3_aa: CASSLGGWSTDTQYF
clone_size: -; j_call: TRBJ1-2; v_call: TRBV24-1; cdr3_aa: CATSDGRYGYTF
clone_size: -; j_call: TRBJ2-5; v_call: TRBV7-8; cdr3_aa: CASSLGLLETQYF
clone_size: -; j_call: TRBJ2-5; v_call: TRBV19; cdr3_aa: CATRLGVYGTQYF
clone_size: -; j_call: TRBJ1-6; v_call: TRBV27; cdr3_aa: CASSPPPGPRSPLHF
clone_size: -; j_call: TRBJ2-7; v_call: TRBV5-1; cdr3_aa: CASSLEVSYEQYF
clone_size: -; j_call: TRBJ2-1; v_call: TRBV2; cdr3_aa: CASRRIGPYNEQFF
clone_size: -; j_call: TRBJ2-1; v_call: TRBV28; cdr3_aa: CASRQTSRNNEQFF
clone_size: -; j_call: TRBJ2-1; v_call: TRBV2; cdr3_aa: CASSRRDHQFF
clone_size: -; j_call: TRBJ1-4; v_call: TRBV9; cdr3_aa: CASSPGGVNNEKLFF
clone_size: once; j_call: TRBJ2-1; v_call: TRBV2; cdr3_aa: CASRGRWGFDEQFF
clone_size: -; j_call: TRBJ2-2; v_call: TRBV5-4; cdr3_aa: CASSLGSGTGELFF
clone_size: -; j_call: TRBJ1-3; v_call: TRBV9; cdr3_aa: CASSVEWGEAGNTIYF
clone_size: -; j_call: TRBJ2-1; v_call: TRBV6-5; cdr3_aa: CASSLRGAEQFF
clone_size: -; j_call: TRBJ1-2; v_call: TRBV5-1; cdr3_aa: CASSLVRDDGYTF
clone_size: -; j_call: TRBJ2-7; v_call: TRBV7-2; cdr3_aa: CASSSEAFRASYEQYF
clone_size: -; j_call: TRBJ2-1; v_call: TRBV9; cdr3_aa: CASSVDGDSYNEQFF
clone_size: -; j_call: TRBJ1-2; v_call: TRBV24-1; cdr3_aa: CATSDPSGGYTF
clone_size: once; j_call: TRBJ2-5; v_call: TRBV4-2; cdr3_aa: CASSQDPAFGSPETQYF
clone_size: -; j_call: TRBJ2-7; v_call: TRBV4-3; cdr3_aa: CASSRDRGQEQYF
clone_size: few; j_call: TRBJ1-4; v_call: TRBV6-5; cdr3_aa: CASSWTGLLWEKLFF
clone_size: -; j_call: TRBJ2-3; v_call: TRBV29-1; cdr3_aa: CSVNSLAGTDTQYF
clone_size: once; j_call: TRBJ2-7; v_call: TRBV5-1; cdr3_aa: CASSFGDRGREQYF
clone_size: -; j_call: TRBJ1-5; v_call: TRBV28; cdr3_aa: CASSLGTGGIRQPQHF
clone_size: few; j_call: TRBJ2-5; v_call: TRBV5-6; cdr3_aa: CASSRGQQETQYF
clone_size: -; j_call: TRBJ2-1; v_call: TRBV19; cdr3_aa: CASSIGLGNEQFF
clone_size: few; j_call: TRBJ2-7; v_call: TRBV7-9; cdr3_aa: CASSLTSGGTYEQYF
clone_size: -; j_call: TRBJ1-2; v_call: TRBV10-3; cdr3_aa: CAISATGLNYGYTF
clone_size: few; j_call: TRBJ2-7; v_call: TRBV5-4; cdr3_aa: CASSLGLAGTYEQYF